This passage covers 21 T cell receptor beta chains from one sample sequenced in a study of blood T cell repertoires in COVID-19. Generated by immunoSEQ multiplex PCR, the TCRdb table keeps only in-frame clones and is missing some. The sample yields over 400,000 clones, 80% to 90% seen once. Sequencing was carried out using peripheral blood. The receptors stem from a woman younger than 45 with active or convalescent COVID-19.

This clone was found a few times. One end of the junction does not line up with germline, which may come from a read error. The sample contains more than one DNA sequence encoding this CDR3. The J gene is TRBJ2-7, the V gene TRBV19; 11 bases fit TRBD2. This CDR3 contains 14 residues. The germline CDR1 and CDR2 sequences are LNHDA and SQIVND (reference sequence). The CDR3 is CASRIAGGPYEQYF. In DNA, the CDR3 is TGTGCCAGTAGGATAGCGGGAGGGCCTTACGAGCAGTACTTC.

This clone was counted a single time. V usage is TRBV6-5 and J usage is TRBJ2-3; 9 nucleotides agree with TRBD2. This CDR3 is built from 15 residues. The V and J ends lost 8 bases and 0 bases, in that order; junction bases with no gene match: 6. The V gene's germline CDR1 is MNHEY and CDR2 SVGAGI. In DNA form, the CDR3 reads TGTGCCAGCTCCCCTAGCGGGATCAGCACAGATACGCAGTATTTT. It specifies CASSPSGISTDTQYF.

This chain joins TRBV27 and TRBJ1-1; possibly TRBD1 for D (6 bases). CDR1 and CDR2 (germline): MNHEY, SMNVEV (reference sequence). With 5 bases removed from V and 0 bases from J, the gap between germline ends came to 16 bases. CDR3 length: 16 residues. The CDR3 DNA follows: TGTGCCAGCAGTGATCGGACAGAAATTATGAACACTGAAGCTTTCTTT. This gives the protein CASSDRTEIMNTEAFF.

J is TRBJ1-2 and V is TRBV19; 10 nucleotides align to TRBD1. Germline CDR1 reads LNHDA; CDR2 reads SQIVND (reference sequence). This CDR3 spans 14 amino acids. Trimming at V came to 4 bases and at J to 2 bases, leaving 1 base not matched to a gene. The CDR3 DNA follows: TGTGCCAGTAGTAGGACAGGGGGGAACTATGGCTACACCTTC. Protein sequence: CASSRTGGNYGYTF.

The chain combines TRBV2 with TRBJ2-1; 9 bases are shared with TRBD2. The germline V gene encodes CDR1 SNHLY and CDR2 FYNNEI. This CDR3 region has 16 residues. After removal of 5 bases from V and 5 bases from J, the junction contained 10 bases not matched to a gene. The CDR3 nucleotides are TGTGCCAGCAGTTCCCGCAGCGGGGGGATAGACAATGAGCAGTTCTTC. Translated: CASSSRSGGIDNEQFF.

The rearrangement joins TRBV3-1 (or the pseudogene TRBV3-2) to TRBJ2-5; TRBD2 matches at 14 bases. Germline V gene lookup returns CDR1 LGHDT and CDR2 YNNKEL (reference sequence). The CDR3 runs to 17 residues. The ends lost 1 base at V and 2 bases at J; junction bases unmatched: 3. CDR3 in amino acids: CASSQGRLAGGQETQYF. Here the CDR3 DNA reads TGTGCCAGCAGCCAAGGGCGACTAGCGGGAGGGCAAGAGACCCAGTACTTC.

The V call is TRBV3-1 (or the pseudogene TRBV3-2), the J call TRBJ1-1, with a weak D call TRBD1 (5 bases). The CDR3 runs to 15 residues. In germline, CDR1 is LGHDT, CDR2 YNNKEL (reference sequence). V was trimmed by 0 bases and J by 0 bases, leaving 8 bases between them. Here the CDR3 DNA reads TGTGCCAGCAGCCAAGATGGGGCAGTGAACACTGAAGCTTTCTTT. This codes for CASSQDGAVNTEAFF.

DNA of the CDR3: TGTGCCAGCAGTTACCTGTCTAGCACAGATACGCAGTATTTT. Protein product: CASSYLSSTDTQYF. The rearrangement joins TRBV6-5 to TRBJ2-3; D is undetermined. Trimming left V 2 bases short and J 0 bases short, with 6 bases between. Germline loops: CDR1 MNHEY, CDR2 SVGAGI. The CDR3 extends over 14 amino acids.

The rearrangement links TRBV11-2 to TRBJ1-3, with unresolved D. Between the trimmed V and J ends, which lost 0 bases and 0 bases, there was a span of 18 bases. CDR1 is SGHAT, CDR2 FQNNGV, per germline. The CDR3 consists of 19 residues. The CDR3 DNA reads TGTGCCAGCAGCTTAGACTCGTCCCCCCTGCTTAGCTCTGGAAACACCATATATTTT. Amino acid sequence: CASSLDSSPLLSSGNTIYF.

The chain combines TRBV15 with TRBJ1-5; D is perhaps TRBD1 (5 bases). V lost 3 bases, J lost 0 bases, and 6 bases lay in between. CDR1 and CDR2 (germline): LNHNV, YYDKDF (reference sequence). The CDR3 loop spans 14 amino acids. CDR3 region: CATSRTDSNQPQHF. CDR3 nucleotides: TGTGCCACCAGCAGGACAGATAGCAATCAGCCCCAGCATTTT. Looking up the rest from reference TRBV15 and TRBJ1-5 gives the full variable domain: DAMVIQNPRYQVTQFGKPVTLSCSQTLNHNVMYWYQQKSSQAPKLLFHYYDKDFNNEADTPDNFQSRRPNTSFCFLDIRSPGLGDTAMYLCATSRTDSNQPQHFGDGTRLSIL.

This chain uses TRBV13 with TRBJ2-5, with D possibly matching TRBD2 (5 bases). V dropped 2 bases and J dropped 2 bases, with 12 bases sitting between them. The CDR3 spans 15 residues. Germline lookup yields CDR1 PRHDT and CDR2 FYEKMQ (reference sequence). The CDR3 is CASSLSAGAQETQYF. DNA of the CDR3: TGTGCCAGCAGCTTATCGGCGGGCGCGCAAGAGACCCAGTACTTC.

Here the CDR3 DNA reads TGTGCCAGCAGCATGACTATGCCAGATACGCAGTATTTT. It yields the protein CASSMTMPDTQYF. The J gene is TRBJ2-3, the V gene TRBV5-6; perhaps TRBD2 as D (5 bases). Looked up from germline, CDR1 is SGHDT and CDR2 is YYEEEE. Trimming took off 4 bases at V and 4 bases at J, with 10 bases between the two ends. This CDR3 has 13 amino acids.

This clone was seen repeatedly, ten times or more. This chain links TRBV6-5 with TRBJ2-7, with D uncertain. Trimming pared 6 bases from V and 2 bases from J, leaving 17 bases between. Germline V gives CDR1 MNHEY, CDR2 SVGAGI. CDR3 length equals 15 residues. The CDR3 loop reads CASSALPGVTYEQYF. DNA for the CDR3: TGTGCCAGCAGCGCTCTTCCTGGAGTTACCTACGAGCAGTACTTC.

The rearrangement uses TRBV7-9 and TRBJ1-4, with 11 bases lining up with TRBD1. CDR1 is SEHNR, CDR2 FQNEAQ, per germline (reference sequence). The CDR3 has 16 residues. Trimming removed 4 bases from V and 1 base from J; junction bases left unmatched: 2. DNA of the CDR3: TGTGCCAGCAGCTCCGGGACAGGGGGAACTAATGAAAAACTGTTTTTT. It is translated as CASSSGTGGTNEKLFF.

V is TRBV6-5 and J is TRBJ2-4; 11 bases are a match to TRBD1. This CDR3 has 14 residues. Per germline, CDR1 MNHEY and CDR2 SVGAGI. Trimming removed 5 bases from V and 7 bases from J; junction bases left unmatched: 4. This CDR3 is CASSPGTGGNIQYF. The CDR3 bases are TGTGCCAGCAGTCCCGGGACAGGGGGTAACATTCAGTACTTC.

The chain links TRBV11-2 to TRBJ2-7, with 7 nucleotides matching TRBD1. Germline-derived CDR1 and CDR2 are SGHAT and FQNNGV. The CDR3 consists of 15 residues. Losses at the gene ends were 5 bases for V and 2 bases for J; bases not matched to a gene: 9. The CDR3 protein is CASSQSTGLPYEQYF. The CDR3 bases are TGTGCCAGCAGCCAATCGACAGGGCTTCCCTACGAGCAGTACTTC.

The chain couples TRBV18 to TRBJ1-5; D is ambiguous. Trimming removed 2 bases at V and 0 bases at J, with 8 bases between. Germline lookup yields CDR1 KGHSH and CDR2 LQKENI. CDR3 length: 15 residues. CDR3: CASSPSGISNQPQHF. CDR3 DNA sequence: TGTGCCAGCTCACCAAGTGGCATTAGCAATCAGCCCCAGCATTTT. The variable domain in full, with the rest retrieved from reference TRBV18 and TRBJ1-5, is NAGVMQNPRHLVRRRGQEARLRCSPMKGHSHVYWYRQLPEEGLKFMVYLQKENIIDESGMPKERFSAEFPKEGPSILRIQQVVRGDSAAYFCASSPSGISNQPQHFGDGTRLSIL.

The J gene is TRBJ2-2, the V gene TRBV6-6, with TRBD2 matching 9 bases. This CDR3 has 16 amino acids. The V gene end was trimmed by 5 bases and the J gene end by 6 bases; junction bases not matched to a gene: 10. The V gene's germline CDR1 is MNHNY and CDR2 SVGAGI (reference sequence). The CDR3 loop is CASSPAAGGLSGELFF. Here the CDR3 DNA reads TGTGCCAGCAGTCCGGCGGCGGGGGGGCTATCCGGGGAGCTGTTTTTT.

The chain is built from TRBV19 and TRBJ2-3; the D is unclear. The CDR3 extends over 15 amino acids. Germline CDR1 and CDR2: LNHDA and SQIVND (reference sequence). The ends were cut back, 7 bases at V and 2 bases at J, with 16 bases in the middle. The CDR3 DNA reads TGTGCCAGTATGGCTTGGGCCAAAAACACAGATACGCAGTATTTT. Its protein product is CASMAWAKNTDTQYF.

The CDR3 spells CASKTLAGDGTGELFF. The DNA for the CDR3 is TGTGCCAGCAAGACTCTAGCGGGAGATGGCACCGGGGAGCTGTTTTTT. The chain has TRBV5-4 and TRBJ2-2, with 10 positions matching TRBD2. The trim removed 6 bases at V and 4 bases at J, leaving 9 bases unmatched. Germline V gives CDR1 SGHNT, CDR2 YYREEE (reference sequence). This CDR3 spans 16 amino acids.

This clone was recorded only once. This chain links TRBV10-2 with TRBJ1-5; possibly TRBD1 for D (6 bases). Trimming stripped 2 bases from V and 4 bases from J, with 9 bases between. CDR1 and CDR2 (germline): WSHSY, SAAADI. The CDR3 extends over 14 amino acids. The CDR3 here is CASSEMDSNQPQHF. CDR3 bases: TGCGCCAGCAGTGAGATGGACAGTAATCAGCCCCAGCATTTT.